The 3 T cell receptor beta chains below come from one sample, sequenced in a study of blood T cell repertoires in COVID-19 (TCRdb year 2020). Receptor amplification or capture employed the immunoSEQ multiplex PCR assay. The immuneACCESS repertoire file appears here via TCRdb, limited to in-frame rearrangements. These files lack a portion of the clones; in checked studies, under half of the deficit traces to unresolved V genes, and the cause of the others is not known. Within this sample are roughly 26,000 clones, with roughly 90% of them counted one time only. The ten most abundant clones make up 2.5% to 3% of the sample. The sequenced sample consisted of peripheral blood. These receptors all stem from a human donor in a cohort sampled during active COVID-19.

The CDR3 loop is CASGLLGTGVVTGELFF. Written as DNA, the CDR3 is TGTGCCAGCGGTCTTTTGGGGACAGGGGTTGTCACCGGGGAGCTGTTTTTT. The chain carries TRBV6-6 and TRBJ2-2, with 10 bases that match TRBD1. V was pared by 8 bases and J by 4 bases, with 13 bases of the junction left unmatched. In germline, CDR1 is MNHNY, CDR2 SVGAGI (reference sequence). This CDR3 region has 17 residues.

The chain joins TRBV28 to TRBJ2-3; D is ambiguous. The CDR3 has 15 residues. Trimming cost V 4 bases and J 2 bases, with 13 bases left between them. Germline V gene lookup returns CDR1 MDHEN and CDR2 SYDVKM. CDR3 nucleotide sequence: TGTGCCAGCAGTTCTACTATACCATTCACAGATACGCAGTATTTT. Its protein product is CASSSTIPFTDTQYF.

The chain carries TRBV6-6 and TRBJ2-3, with D unclear. CDR3 length: 15 residues. Germline V CDR1 and CDR2: MNHNY, SVGAGI (reference sequence). Trimming shortened V by 2 bases and J by 2 bases, and 11 bases separated the two germline ends. The CDR3 loop is CASSYMSRNTDTQYF. CDR3 in DNA: TGTGCCAGCAGTTACATGAGCAGGAACACAGATACGCAGTATTTT.